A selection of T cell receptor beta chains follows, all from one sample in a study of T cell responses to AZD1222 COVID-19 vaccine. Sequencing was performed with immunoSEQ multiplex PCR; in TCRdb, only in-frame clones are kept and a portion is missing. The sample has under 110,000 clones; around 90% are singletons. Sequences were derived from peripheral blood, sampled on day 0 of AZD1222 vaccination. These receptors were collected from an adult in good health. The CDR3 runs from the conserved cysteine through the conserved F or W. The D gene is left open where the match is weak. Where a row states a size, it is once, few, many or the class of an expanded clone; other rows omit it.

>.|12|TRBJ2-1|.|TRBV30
TGTGCCTGGAGTGTATGGGACAATGAGCAGTTCTTC
CAWSVWDNEQFF
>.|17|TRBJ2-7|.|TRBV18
TGTGCCAGCTCGTCTCGGCAGGGGGGTTTAAGCTCCTACGAGCAGTACTTC
CASSSRQGGLSSYEQYF
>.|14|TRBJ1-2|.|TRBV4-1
TGCGCCAGCAGCCAAGCCCAGCTTAACTATGGCTACACCTTC
CASSQAQLNYGYTF
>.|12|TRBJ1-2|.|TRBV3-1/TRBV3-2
TGTGCCAGCAGCCAGACCCGGAGTGGCTACACCTTC
CASSQTRSGYTF
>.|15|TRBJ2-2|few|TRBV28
TGTGCCAGCATAGGTTCCCTAGCGAGGACCGGGGAGCTGTTTTTT
CASIGSLARTGELFF
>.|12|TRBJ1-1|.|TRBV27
TGTGCCAGCAGTTTATTGGCAGGCGAAGCTTTCTTT
CASSLLAGEAFF
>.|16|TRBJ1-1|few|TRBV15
TGTGCCACCAGCAGAGATCCAGGGGCGCGGGTCTCTGAAGCTTTCTTT
CATSRDPGARVSEAFF
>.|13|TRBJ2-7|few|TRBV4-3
TGCGCCAGCAGCCAAGCTAGCAACTACGAGCAGTACTTC
CASSQASNYEQYF
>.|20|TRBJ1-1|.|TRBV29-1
TGCAGCGTTGTGCCCCCAGGTTCCAGGTTCAGCTTATCCTGGGGCACTGAAGCTTTCTTT
CSVVPPGSRFSLSWGTEAFF
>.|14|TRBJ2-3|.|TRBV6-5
TGTGCCAGCACGGGCGGGACGAGCACAGATACGCAGTATTTT
CASTGGTSTDTQYF
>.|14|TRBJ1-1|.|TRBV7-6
TGTGCCAGCAGCGTCGCCGGCCCTAACACTGAAGCTTTCTTT
CASSVAGPNTEAFF
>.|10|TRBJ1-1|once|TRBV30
TGTGCCTGGGCGGTGGCAGAAGCTTTCTTT
CAWAVAEAFF
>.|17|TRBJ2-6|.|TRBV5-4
TGTGCCAGCAGCTCCGGAGGGGTGCCCTGGGGGGCCAACGTCCTGACTTTC
CASSSGGVPWGANVLTF
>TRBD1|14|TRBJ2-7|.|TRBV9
TGTGCCAGCAGCGTAGCGGGACAGGGCTACGAGCAGTACTTC
CASSVAGQGYEQYF
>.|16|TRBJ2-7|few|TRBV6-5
TGTGCCAGCAGTTACTCGGCGGCTGAAGGGGGATACGAGCAGTACTTC
CASSYSAAEGGYEQYF
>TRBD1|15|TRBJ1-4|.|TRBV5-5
TGTGCCAGCAGCACTTTACAGGGGGCGACAGGAAAACTGTTTTTT
CASSTLQGATGKLFF
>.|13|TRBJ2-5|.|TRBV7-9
TGTGCCAGCAGCCCCTCATCGGTAGAGACCCAGTACTTC
CASSPSSVETQYF
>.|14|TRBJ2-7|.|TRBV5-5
TGTGCCAGCAGTTCGATAACAGGGCCCTACGAGCAGTACTTC
CASSSITGPYEQYF
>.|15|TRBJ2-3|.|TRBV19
TGTGCCAGTAGTATAGGCTCAGCGCGGGCAGATACGCAGTATTTT
CASSIGSARADTQYF
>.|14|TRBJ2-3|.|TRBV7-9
TGTGCCAGCGGGAAATCCTCGGGCACAGATACGCAGTATTTT
CASGKSSGTDTQYF
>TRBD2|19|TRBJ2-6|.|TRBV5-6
TGTGCCAGCAGCGAGACCACGGGACTACACTTCTCTGGGGCCAACGTCCTGACTTTC
CASSETTGLHFSGANVLTF
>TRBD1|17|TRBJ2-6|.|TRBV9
TGTGCCAGCAGCGTATCTCAGGGGGCGCGGGGGGCCAACGTCCTGACTTTC
CASSVSQGARGANVLTF
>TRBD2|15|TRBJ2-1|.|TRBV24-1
TGTGCCACCAGTGAGACTAGCGGGAGATCCAATGAGCAGTTCTTC
CATSETSGRSNEQFF
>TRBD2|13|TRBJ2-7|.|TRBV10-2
TGCGCCACTGGACTAGCGGGAGACTACGAGCAGTACTTC
CATGLAGDYEQYF
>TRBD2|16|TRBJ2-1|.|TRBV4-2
TGTGCCAGCAGCCAAGTCCCGGGGGGGGCCTACAATGAGCAGTTCTTC
CASSQVPGGAYNEQFF
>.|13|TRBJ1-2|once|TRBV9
TGTGCCAGCAGCTCCCTACGTGTCGGTGGCTACACCTTC
CASSSLRVGGYTF
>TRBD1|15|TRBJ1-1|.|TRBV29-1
TGCAGCGTTGAGAGACGGACAGGGACCAACACTGAAGCTTTCTTT
CSVERRTGTNTEAFF
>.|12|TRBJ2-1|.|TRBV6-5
TGTGCCAGCAGTACCTACAGAGATGAGCAGTTCTTC
CASSTYRDEQFF
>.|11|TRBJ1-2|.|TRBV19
TGTGCCAGCAACCAGGGCTATGGCTACACCTTC
CASNQGYGYTF
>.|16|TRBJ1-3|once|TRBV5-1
TGCGCCAGCAGCTGGGCCACAGAATCCTCTGGAAACACCATATATTTT
CASSWATESSGNTIYF
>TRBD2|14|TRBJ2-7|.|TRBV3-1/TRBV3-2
TGTGCCAGCAGCCACGGACTAGCGGGAGGCGAGCAGTACTTC
CASSHGLAGGEQYF
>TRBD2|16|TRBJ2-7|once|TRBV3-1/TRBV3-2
TGTGCCAGCAGCCAACCTGGACTAGCGAGTCCCTACGAGCAGTACTTC
CASSQPGLASPYEQYF
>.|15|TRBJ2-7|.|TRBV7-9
TGTGCCAGCAGCTTAGGGAGGACCTCCTCCTACGAGCAGTACTTC
CASSLGRTSSYEQYF
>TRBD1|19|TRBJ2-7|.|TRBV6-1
TGTGCCAGCAGTGAAGCACGGGACAGGGTGTCAAGGCGCGGCTACGAGCAGTACTTC
CASSEARDRVSRRGYEQYF
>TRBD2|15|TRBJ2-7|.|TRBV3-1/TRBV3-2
TGTGCCAGCAGCCAGAGAGCGGGAGGGTACAACGAGCAGTACTTC
CASSQRAGGYNEQYF
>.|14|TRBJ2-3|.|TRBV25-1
TGTGCCAGCAGTGAATGGGGCGGAGAAGATACGCAGTATTTT
CASSEWGGEDTQYF
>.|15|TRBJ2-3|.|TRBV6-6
TGTGCCAGCAGTCTCCGTGGTCATAGCACAGATACGCAGTATTTT
CASSLRGHSTDTQYF
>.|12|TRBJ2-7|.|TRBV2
TGTGCCACCCGGGGCCTCTCCTACGAGCAGTACTTC
CATRGLSYEQYF
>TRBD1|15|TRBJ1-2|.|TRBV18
TGTGCCAGCTCACCAAGAGTACAGGGGATTAATGGCTACACCTTC
CASSPRVQGINGYTF
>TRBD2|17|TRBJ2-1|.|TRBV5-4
TGTGCCAGCAGCTTGGTTAATTTGGGACTAGCGGGAGAAAGGGAGTTCTTC
CASSLVNLGLAGEREFF
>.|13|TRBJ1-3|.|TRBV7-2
TGTGCCAGCAGCCCCCGCGGTGGAAACACCATATATTTT
CASSPRGGNTIYF
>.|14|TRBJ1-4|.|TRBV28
TGTGCCAGCACCTTCAGTGCAACTAATGAAAAACTGTTTTTT
CASTFSATNEKLFF
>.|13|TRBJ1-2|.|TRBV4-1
TGCGCCAGCAGCCAAGATTCCCGGGCGAGCTACACCTTC
CASSQDSRASYTF
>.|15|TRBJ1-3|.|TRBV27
TGTGCCAGCAGTTTACGGGACTTCTCTGGAAACACCATATATTTT
CASSLRDFSGNTIYF
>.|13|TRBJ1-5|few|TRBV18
TGTGCCAGCTCACGAGGGGAGGAACAGCCCCAGCATTTT
CASSRGEEQPQHF
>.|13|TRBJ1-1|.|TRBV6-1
TGTGCCAGCAGTGAACTCTTGGACACTGAAGCTTTCTTT
CASSELLDTEAFF
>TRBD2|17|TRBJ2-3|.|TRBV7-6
TGTGCCAGCAGTCCTGTGTATCTAGCGGGAGGAACAGATACGCAGTATTTT
CASSPVYLAGGTDTQYF